These 13 T cell receptor beta chains came from one sample sequenced in a study of control samples from healthy donors and cancer patients. The method was immunoSEQ multiplex PCR; TCRdb's version includes in-frame clones alone and lacks a portion of them. The data hold 100,000 to 120,000 clones, with more than 75% observed a single time. The sequencing sample was made of PBMCs. Source of these receptors: a woman aged 55-70 years with lung cancer.

The chain couples TRBV25-1 to TRBJ1-4; D perhaps matches TRBD1 (6 bases). The CDR3 sequence is 13 residues long. Germline V gives CDR1 MGHDK, CDR2 SYGVNS. V lost 6 bases and J 7 bases, leaving 12 bases between the germline ends. The CDR3 DNA is TGTGCCAGCAGCGTCCAGGGGAGTGAAAAACTGTTTTTT. The encoded protein is CASSVQGSEKLFF.

This clone appeared a single time. V gene TRBV24-1 combines with J gene TRBJ1-5; D possibly corresponds to TRBD1 (5 bases). CDR1 and CDR2 (germline): KGHDR, SFDVKD. CDR3 length: 14 residues. V lost 9 bases to trimming and J lost 6 bases, with 17 bases between them. CDR3 nucleotide sequence: TGTGCCACCGGGGGAAAGGGGTTTGGTCAGCCCCAGCATTTT. It translates to CATGGKGFGQPQHF.

The J gene is TRBJ1-2, the V gene TRBV25-1; D unresolved. V was pared by 6 bases and J by 5 bases, with 13 bases between. The CDR3 is 13 amino acids. The germline V gene encodes CDR1 MGHDK and CDR2 SYGVNS. CDR3 DNA sequence: TGTGCCAGCAGAAGGGAAAGTAGTTATGGCTACACCTTC. Translation gives CASRRESSYGYTF.

The chain combines TRBV5-1 with TRBJ1-5; no clear D gene. Germline CDR1 is SGHRS and CDR2 is YFSETQ. The V and J ends lost 0 bases and 1 base respectively, with 2 bases between them. This CDR3 is 13 amino acids long. In nucleotides, the CDR3 is TGCGCCAGCAGCTTGGAAAGCAATCAGCCCCAGCATTTT. Translated, it gives CASSLESNQPQHF.

The genes are TRBV5-4 and TRBJ2-2; 9 positions agree with TRBD1. Germline CDR1 and CDR2: SGHNT and YYREEE (reference sequence). The CDR3 is 16 amino acids. The junction had 4 bases not matched to a gene; V was cut back by 1 base and J by 3 bases. CDR3 sequence reads: CASSLSQGAHTGELFF. The CDR3 DNA reads as TGTGCCAGCAGCTTGTCACAGGGGGCGCACACCGGGGAGCTGTTTTTT.

V is TRBV7-9 and J is TRBJ2-1; D gene uncertain. The V gene lost 3 bases and the J gene lost 2 bases, with 23 bases spanning the gap. The CDR3 runs 19 residues. Germline V gene sequence: CDR1 SEHNR, CDR2 FQNEAQ (reference sequence). The CDR3 nucleotides read TGTGCCAGCAGCTTCTACTCCTTTAAGCGTCGACGTCCCTACAATGAGCAGTTCTTC. This codes for CASSFYSFKRRRPYNEQFF.

The V gene is TRBV28, the J gene TRBJ2-7; tentatively, D is TRBD2 (5 bases). The V end was cut by 6 bases, the J end by 3 bases, with 6 bases between. Germline assignment: CDR1 MDHEN and CDR2 SYDVKM. The CDR3 is 11 residues long. This chain's CDR3 is CASSRDYEQYF. CDR3 coding DNA: TGTGCCAGCAGCCGGGACTACGAGCAGTACTTC. Full variable domain (remainder filled in from reference TRBV28 and TRBJ2-7): DVKVTQSSRYLVKRTGEKVFLECVQDMDHENMFWYRQDPGLGLRLIYFSYDVKMKEKGDIPEGYSVSREKKERFSLILESASTNQTSMYLCASSRDYEQYFGPGTRLTVT.

This clone was seen once. The V and J genes are TRBV5-1 and TRBJ2-2; D perhaps matches TRBD1 (5 bases). V lost 4 bases and J 1 base, leaving 17 bases between the germline ends. This CDR3 spans 17 amino acids. Germline V gene sequence: CDR1 SGHRS, CDR2 YFSETQ. CDR3 sequence reads: CASSPASDSKNTGELFF. The CDR3 DNA is TGCGCCAGCAGCCCAGCATCCGACAGCAAGAACACCGGGGAGCTGTTTTTT.

V gene TRBV2 combines with J gene TRBJ1-4; D unresolved. CDR3 size: 14 residues. V dropped 7 bases and J dropped 4 bases, with 13 bases sitting between them. Germline V lookup: CDR1 SNHLY, CDR2 FYNNEI. The CDR3 here is CASMTGRVNEKLFF. CDR3 DNA: TGTGCCAGCATGACGGGGAGAGTTAATGAAAAACTGTTTTTT. Looking up the rest from reference TRBV2 and TRBJ1-4 gives the full variable domain: EPEVTQTPSHQVTQMGQEVILRCVPISNHLYFYWYRQILGQKVEFLVSFYNNEISEKSEIFDDQFSVERPDGSNFTLKIRSTKLEDSAMYFCASMTGRVNEKLFFGSGTQLSVL.

V gene TRBV18 combines with J gene TRBJ1-1; D is ambiguous. Between the trimmed V and J ends, which lost 3 bases and 6 bases, there was a span of 8 bases. CDR1 KGHSH and CDR2 LQKENI come from the germline V gene. This CDR3 contains 12 residues. The CDR3 DNA follows: TGTGCCAGCTCACCGCCCGTGTCTGAAGCTTTCTTT. Protein: CASSPPVSEAFF.

This chain links TRBV7-2 with TRBJ2-5, with D possibly being TRBD1 or TRBD2 (5 bases each). V gave up 2 bases and J gave up 0 bases, with 13 bases separating them. Germline CDR1 SGHTA, CDR2 FQGNSA. CDR3 size: 16 residues. The CDR3 reads CASSLPRGSYQETQYF. DNA of the CDR3: TGTGCCAGCAGCTTACCGAGGGGTTCGTACCAAGAGACCCAGTACTTC.

This clone was seen a few times. This chain connects TRBV5-1 to TRBJ2-2; 11 nucleotides line up with TRBD2. CDR1 and CDR2 from the germline V gene are SGHRS and YFSETQ. V gave up 5 bases and J gave up 3 bases; unmatched junction bases: 3. The CDR3 contains 15 residues. The CDR3 DNA is TGCGCCAGCAGGAAACTAGCGGGAGACACCGGGGAGCTGTTTTTT. It codes for CASRKLAGDTGELFF.

The chain uses TRBV3-1 (or the pseudogene TRBV3-2) and TRBJ1-5; D is uncertain. With 5 bases removed from V and 5 bases from J, the gap between germline ends came to 7 bases. The CDR3 extends over 12 amino acids. CDR1 LGHDT and CDR2 YNNKEL come from the germline V gene (reference sequence). DNA of the CDR3: TGTGCCAGCAGCAAAACCGATCAGCCCCAGCATTTT. The encoded protein is CASSKTDQPQHF.